This TCR beta chain derives from a study of blood T cell repertoires in COVID-19. In the study overall: Researchers got acute and convalescent COVID-19 samples from the United States, Italy and Spain.

The germline V and J ends were trimmed by 3 bases and 0 bases, with 12 bases remaining between them. CDR3 size: 15 residues. The germline gives CDR1 SGHRS, CDR2 YFSETQ. Authors' analysis steps: Reference gene primer amplification in the assay estimated nucleated cell counts. Only in-frame clones appear in the TCRdb table, and some are missing; sequencing was by immunoSEQ multiplex PCR. From that table come the V and J calls and clone size; the DNA was used to work out D and trimming. The sample carries 140,000 to 150,000 clones, roughly 79% recorded once. This TCR was recovered from a human donor with acute or convalescent COVID-19. The donor label of this sample is uncertain. The chain has TRBV5-1 and TRBJ2-5; tentative D call: TRBD1 (6 bases). Sequenced input: peripheral blood. Written as DNA, the CDR3 is TGCGCCAGCAGCTGGACAGCCCTGTACCAAGAGACCCAGTACTTC. Translated, it gives CASSWTALYQETQYF.